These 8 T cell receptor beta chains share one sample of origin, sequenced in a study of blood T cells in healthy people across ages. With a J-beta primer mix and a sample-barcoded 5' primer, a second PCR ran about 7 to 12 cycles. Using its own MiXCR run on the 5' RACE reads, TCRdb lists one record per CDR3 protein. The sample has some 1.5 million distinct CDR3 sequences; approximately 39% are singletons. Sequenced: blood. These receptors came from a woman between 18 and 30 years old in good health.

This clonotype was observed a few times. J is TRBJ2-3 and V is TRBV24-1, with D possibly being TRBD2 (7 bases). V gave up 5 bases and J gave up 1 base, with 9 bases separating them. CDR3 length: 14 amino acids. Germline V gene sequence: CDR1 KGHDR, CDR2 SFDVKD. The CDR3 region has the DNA TGTGCCACCAGTGTGGGGGGGCGCACAGATACGCAGTATTTT. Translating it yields CATSVGGRTDTQYF.

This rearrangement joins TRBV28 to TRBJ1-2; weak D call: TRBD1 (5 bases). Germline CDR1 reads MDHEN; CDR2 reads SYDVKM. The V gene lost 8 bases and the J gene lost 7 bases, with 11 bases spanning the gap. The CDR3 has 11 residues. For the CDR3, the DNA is TGTGCCAGCTACTGGGACGGTGGCTACACCTTC. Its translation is CASYWDGGYTF.

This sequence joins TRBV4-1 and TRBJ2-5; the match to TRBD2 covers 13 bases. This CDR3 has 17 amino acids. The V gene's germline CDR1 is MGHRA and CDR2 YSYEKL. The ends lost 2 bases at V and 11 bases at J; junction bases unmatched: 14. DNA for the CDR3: TGCGCCAGCAGCCAACCAACTAGCGGGAGGGCCAATAATGAGCAGTACTTC. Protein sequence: CASSQPTSGRANNEQYF.

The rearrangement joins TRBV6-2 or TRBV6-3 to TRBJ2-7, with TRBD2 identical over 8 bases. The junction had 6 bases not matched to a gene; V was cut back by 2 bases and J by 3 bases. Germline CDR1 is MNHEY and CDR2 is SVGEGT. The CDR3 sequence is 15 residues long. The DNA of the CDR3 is TGTGCCAGCAGTTACGAAGCGGGAGCCATCTACGAGCAGTACTTC. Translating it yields CASSYEAGAIYEQYF.

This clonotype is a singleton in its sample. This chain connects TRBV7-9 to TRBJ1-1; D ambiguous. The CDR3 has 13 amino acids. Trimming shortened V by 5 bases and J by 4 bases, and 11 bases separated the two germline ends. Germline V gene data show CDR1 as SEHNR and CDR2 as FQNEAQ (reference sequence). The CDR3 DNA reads TGTGCCAGCAGCCCCGAAATTACCACTGAAGCTTTCTTT. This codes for CASSPEITTEAFF. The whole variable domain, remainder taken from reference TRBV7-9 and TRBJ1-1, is DTGVSQNPRHKITKRGQNVTFRCDPISEHNRLYWYRQTLGQGPEFLTYFQNEAQLEKSRLLSDRFSAERPKGSFSTLEIQRTEQGDSAMYLCASSPEITTEAFFGQGTRLTVV.

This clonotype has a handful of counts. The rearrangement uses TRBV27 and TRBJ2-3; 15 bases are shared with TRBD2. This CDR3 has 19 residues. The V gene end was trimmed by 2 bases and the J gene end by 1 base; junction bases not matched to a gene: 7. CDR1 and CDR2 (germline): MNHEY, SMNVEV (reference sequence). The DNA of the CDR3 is TGTGCCAGCAGTTTACTCGGGACTAGCGGGAGGTATGGCACAGATACGCAGTATTTT. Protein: CASSLLGTSGRYGTDTQYF.

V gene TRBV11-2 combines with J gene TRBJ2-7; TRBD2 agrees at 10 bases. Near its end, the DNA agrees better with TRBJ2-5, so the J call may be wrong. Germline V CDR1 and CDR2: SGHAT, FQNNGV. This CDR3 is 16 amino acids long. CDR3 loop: CASSLDASGRVGTQYF. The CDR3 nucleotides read TGTGCCAGCAGCTTAGATGCTAGCGGGAGAGTAGGGACCCAGTACTTC.

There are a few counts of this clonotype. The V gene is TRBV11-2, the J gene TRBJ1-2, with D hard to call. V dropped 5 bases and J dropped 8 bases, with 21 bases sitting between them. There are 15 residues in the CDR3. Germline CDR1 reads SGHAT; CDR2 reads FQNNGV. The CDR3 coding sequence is TGTGCCAGCAGCCGTAACCCCCGACCCGAGGAAGGCTACACCTTC. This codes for CASSRNPRPEEGYTF.